The 13 T cell receptor beta chains in this list originate from one sample, sequenced in a study of blood T cells in healthy people across ages. Primed by a sample-barcoded 5' primer and a J-beta primer mix, a second PCR proceeded for about 6 to 12 cycles. Each CDR3 protein is one row after TCRdb ran MiXCR on the 5' RACE reads. The repertoire includes under 850,000 distinct CDR3 sequences, under 40% of them detected once, and 13% sits in the top ten. The sequenced sample consisted of blood. Every receptor here comes from a man younger than 30 in good health.

The chain recombines TRBV20-1 with TRBJ1-3, with a tentative D call TRBD1 (5 bases). Trimming pared 5 bases from V and 4 bases from J, leaving 15 bases between. This CDR3 has 14 residues. CDR1 DFQATT and CDR2 SNEGSKA come from the germline V gene (reference sequence). The DNA for the CDR3 is TGCAGTGCTGGCCGGGACGCAGGAGGAAACACCATATATTTT. It is translated as CSAGRDAGGNTIYF.

Ten or more counts support this clonotype. J is TRBJ1-5 and V is TRBV20-1; the D is unclear. V lost 6 bases and J lost 2, with 11 bases in between. The germline V gene encodes CDR1 DFQATT and CDR2 SNEGSKA (reference sequence). The CDR3 length is 13 residues. The CDR3 DNA reads as TGCAGTGCCGTATACCGTGGCAATCAGCCCCAGCATTTT. Translating it yields CSAVYRGNQPQHF.

The chain combines TRBV3-1 with TRBJ1-1; D is uncertain. The germline V and J ends were trimmed by 2 bases and 4 bases, with 5 bases remaining between them. CDR1 LGHDT and CDR2 YNNKEL come from the germline V gene (reference sequence). The CDR3 spans 12 residues. The CDR3 reads CASSQRATEAFF. In nucleotides, the CDR3 is TGTGCCAGCAGCCAAAGGGCCACTGAAGCTTTCTTT.

This clonotype came up a few times. The V gene is TRBV4-3, the J gene TRBJ2-1; TRBD2 aligns across 10 bases. This CDR3 is 17 amino acids long. The V gene end was trimmed by 4 bases and the J gene end by 7 bases; junction bases not matched to a gene: 13. The germline CDR1 and CDR2 sequences are LGHNA and YSLEER. The CDR3 sequence: CASSRDRHSGGWNEQFF. CDR3 sequence (DNA): TGCGCCAGCAGCCGAGATAGACATAGCGGGGGGTGGAATGAGCAGTTCTTC.

The chain links TRBV7-2 to TRBJ1-1; perhaps TRBD1 as D (5 bases). This CDR3 is 15 amino acids long. Trimming cost V 11 bases and J 2 bases, with 21 bases left between them. Germline assignment: CDR1 SGHTA and CDR2 FQGNSA. CDR3 coding DNA: TGTGCCTGTACTAGTCGACAGAACCTTAACACTGAAGCTTTCTTT. Amino acid sequence: CACTSRQNLNTEAFF. The complete variable domain, with remaining parts taken from reference TRBV7-2 and TRBJ1-1, reads GAGVSQSPSNKVTEKGKDVELRCDPISGHTALYWYRQSLGQGLEFLIYFQGNSAPDKSGLPSDRFSAERTGGSVSTLTIQRTQQEDSAVYLCACTSRQNLNTEAFFGQGTRLTVV.

The CDR3 sequence: CASSVEAHSYGYTF. The CDR3, as DNA: TGTGCCAGCAGCGTAGAGGCCCATTCGTATGGCTACACCTTC. The rearrangement uses TRBV9 and TRBJ1-2; D gene unclear. The CDR3 extends over 14 amino acids. Germline loops: CDR1 SGDLS, CDR2 YYNGEE. Trimming stripped 0 bases from V and 5 bases from J, with 11 bases between.

The sample holds a few counts of this clonotype. This chain links TRBV12-3 or TRBV12-4 with TRBJ2-7; D possibly corresponds to TRBD1 (6 bases). The CDR3 spans 15 residues. Trimming left V 3 bases short and J 6 bases short, with 18 bases between. Here the CDR3 reads CASSFQQGKAGEQYF. The CDR3 bases are TGTGCCAGCAGTTTCCAACAGGGTAAAGCTGGCGAGCAGTACTTC.

Details on this clonotype: A read error may explain this, as a much larger clone is one base away. The CDR3 coding sequence is TGTGCCAGCAGTAAACTAGTGGGGGAATACAATGAGCAGTTCTTC. Translated: CASSKLVGEYNEQFF. V is TRBV12-3 or TRBV12-4 and J is TRBJ2-1; perhaps D is TRBD1 or TRBD2 (5 bases each). Trimming removed 5 bases from V and 4 bases from J, with 15 bases in between. The CDR3 is 15 amino acids.

A word on this clonotype: A single base separates this from a much larger clone, so it may be a read error. The chain couples TRBV5-4 to TRBJ2-5; D unresolved. V lost 2 bases, J lost 5 bases, and 13 bases lay in between. This CDR3 has 14 amino acids. Per germline, CDR1 SGHNT and CDR2 YYREEE (reference sequence). The DNA of the CDR3 is TGTGCCAGCAGCTTTCGAGAGTTGGGCGAGACCCAGTACTTC. Its translation is CASSFRELGETQYF.

The rearrangement uses TRBV6-1 and TRBJ1-1; D is unresolved. Per the germline V gene, CDR1 is MNHNS and CDR2 is SASEGT. V dropped 2 bases and J dropped 8 bases, with 12 bases sitting between them. There are 13 residues in the CDR3. CDR3 DNA: TGTGCCAGCAGTGAACGGCAAGTTAGGGAAGCTTTCTTT. It specifies CASSERQVREAFF.

DNA of the CDR3: TGTGCCAGCCCAGTTTTTCGGTATCGGGAGCGGGGGGGGGACAATGAGCAGTACTTC. Translating gives CASPVFRYRERGGDNEQYF. V is TRBV12-3 or TRBV12-4 and J is TRBJ2-7, with 10 positions matching TRBD2. V shed 8 bases and J 7 bases; nucleotides not matched to a gene: 26. The CDR3 length is 19 residues.

The rearrangement joins TRBV7-2 to TRBJ1-4; D remains unclear. The CDR3 runs to 15 residues. Between the trimmed V and J ends, which lost 2 bases and 5 bases, there was a span of 12 bases. Germline CDR1 reads SGHTA; CDR2 reads FQGNSA. CDR3 protein: CASSLNGHYNEKLFF. The CDR3 region has the DNA TGTGCCAGCAGCTTAAACGGCCATTACAATGAAAAACTGTTTTTT.

This clonotype turned up a few times. J is TRBJ1-1 and V is TRBV7-2, with D hard to call. Germline V gene data show CDR1 as SGHTA and CDR2 as FQGNSA. This CDR3 comprises 12 residues. Trimming pared 2 bases from V and 7 bases from J, leaving 8 bases between. Written as DNA, the CDR3 is TGTGCCAGCAGCTTACATTCCCTTGAAGCTTTCTTT. This translates into CASSLHSLEAFF. Looking up the rest from reference TRBV7-2 and TRBJ1-1 gives the full variable domain: GAGVSQSPSNKVTEKGKDVELRCDPISGHTALYWYRQSLGQGLEFLIYFQGNSAPDKSGLPSDRFSAERTGGSVSTLTIQRTQQEDSAVYLCASSLHSLEAFFGQGTRLTVV.